This T cell receptor beta chain was captured in a study of CD8+ T cells in alopecia areata. Turning to this clone: The target antigen is unknown.

Sequencing relied on a cDNA template that was reverse transcribed from extracted RNA. Produced via immunoSEQ multiplex PCR; TCRdb's table is partial and in-frame only. Counted here are about 42,000 clones, 50% to 70% occurring once; the ten biggest clones make up 21%. The germline gives CDR1 SGHDT, CDR2 YYEEEE. The CDR3 runs 13 residues. Trimming left V 4 bases short and J 1 base short, with 9 bases between. Sample treatment: oral pan-JAK inhibitor, 5-10 mg twice daily. Whole-study findings and limits: Both scalp clonality and the expanded CD8+ clones among the top 100 showed a significant decrease with tofacitinib.

The chain recombines TRBV5-6 with TRBJ2-7; D gene unclear. This receptor was identified in a human donor with alopecia areata. Specimen: CD8+ T cells sorted from blood, collected at week 4, from a patient treated with tofacitinib. CDR3 sequence reads: CASSPLGSYEQYF. The CDR3 region has the DNA TGTGCCAGCAGCCCCCTAGGATCCTACGAGCAGTACTTC.